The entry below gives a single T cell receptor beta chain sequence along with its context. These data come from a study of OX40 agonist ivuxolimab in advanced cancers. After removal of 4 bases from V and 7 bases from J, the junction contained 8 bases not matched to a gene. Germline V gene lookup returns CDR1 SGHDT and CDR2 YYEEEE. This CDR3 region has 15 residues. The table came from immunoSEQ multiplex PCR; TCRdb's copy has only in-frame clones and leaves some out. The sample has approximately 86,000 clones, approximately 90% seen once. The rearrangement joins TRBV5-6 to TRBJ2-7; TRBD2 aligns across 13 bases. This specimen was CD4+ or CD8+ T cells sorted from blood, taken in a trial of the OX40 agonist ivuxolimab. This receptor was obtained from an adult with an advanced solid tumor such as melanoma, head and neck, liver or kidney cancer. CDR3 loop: CASSLGLAGVNEQYF. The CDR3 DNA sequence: TGTGCCAGCAGCCTCGGACTAGCGGGAGTTAATGAGCAGTACTTC.